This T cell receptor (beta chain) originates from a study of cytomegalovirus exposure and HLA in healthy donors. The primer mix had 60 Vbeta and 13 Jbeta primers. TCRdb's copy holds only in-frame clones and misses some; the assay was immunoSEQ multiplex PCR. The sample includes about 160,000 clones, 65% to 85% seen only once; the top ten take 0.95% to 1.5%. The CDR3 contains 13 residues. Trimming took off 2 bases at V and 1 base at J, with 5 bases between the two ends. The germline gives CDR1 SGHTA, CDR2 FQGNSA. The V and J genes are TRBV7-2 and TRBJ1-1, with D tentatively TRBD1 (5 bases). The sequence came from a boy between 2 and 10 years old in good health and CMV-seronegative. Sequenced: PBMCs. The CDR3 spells CASSLQGNTEAFF. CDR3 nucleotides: TGTGCCAGCAGCTTACAGGGGAACACTGAAGCTTTCTTT.